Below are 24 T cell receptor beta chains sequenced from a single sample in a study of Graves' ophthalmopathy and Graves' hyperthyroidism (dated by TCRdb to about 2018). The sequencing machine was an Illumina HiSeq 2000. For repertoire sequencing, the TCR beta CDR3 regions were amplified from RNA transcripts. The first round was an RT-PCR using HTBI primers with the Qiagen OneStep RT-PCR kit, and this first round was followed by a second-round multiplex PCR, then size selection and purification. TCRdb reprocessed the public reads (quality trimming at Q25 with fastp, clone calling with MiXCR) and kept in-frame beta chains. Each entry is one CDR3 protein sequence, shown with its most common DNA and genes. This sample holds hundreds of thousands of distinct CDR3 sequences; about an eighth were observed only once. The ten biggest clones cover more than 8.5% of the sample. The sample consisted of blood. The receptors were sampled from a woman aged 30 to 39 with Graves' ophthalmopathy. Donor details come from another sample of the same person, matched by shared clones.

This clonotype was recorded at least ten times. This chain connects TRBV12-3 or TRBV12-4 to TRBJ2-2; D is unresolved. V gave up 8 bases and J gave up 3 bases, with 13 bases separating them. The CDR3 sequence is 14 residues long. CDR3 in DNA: TGTGCCAGCGTCTTCCTCGAAGACACCGGGGAGCTGTTTTTT. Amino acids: CASVFLEDTGELFF.

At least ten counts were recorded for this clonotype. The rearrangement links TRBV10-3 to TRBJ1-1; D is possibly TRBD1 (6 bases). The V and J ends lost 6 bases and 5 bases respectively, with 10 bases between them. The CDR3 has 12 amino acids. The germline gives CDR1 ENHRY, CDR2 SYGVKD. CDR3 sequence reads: CAIRQGGTEAFF. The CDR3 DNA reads TGTGCCATCAGACAGGGTGGGACTGAAGCTTTCTTT.

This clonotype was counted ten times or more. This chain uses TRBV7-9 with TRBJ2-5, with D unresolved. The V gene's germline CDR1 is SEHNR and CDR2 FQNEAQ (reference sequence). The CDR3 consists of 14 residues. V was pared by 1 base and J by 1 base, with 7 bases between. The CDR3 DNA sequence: TGTGCCAGCAGCTTAGTTGGCACCCAAGAGACCCAGTACTTC. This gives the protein CASSLVGTQETQYF.

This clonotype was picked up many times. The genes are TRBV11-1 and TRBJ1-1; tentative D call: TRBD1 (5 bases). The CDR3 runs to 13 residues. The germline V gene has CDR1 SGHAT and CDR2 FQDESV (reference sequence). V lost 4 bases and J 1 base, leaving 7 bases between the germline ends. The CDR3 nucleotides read TGTGCCAGCAGCTCCAGGGAGAACACTGAAGCTTTCTTT. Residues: CASSSRENTEAFF.

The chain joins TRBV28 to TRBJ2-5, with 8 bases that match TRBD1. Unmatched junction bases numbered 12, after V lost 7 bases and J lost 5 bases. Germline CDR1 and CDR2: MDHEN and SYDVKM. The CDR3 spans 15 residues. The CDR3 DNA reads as TGTGCCAGCACTAACGGACAGGGCTGGGGGGAGACCCAGTACTTC. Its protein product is CASTNGQGWGETQYF.

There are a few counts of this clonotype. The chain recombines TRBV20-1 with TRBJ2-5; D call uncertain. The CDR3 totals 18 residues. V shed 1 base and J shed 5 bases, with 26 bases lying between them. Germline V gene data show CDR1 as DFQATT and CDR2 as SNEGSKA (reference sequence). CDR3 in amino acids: CSARVLEAPTSGRETQYF. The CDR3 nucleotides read TGCAGTGCTAGAGTCTTAGAAGCCCCGACGTCTGGTCGGGAGACCCAGTACTTC.

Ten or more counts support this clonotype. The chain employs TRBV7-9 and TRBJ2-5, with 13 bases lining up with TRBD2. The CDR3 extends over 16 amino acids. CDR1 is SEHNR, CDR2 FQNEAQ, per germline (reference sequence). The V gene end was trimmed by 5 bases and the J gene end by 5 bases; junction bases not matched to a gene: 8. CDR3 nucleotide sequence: TGTGCCAGCAGCCTTAGGACTAGCGGGAGCGGGGAGACCCAGTACTTC. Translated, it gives CASSLRTSGSGETQYF.

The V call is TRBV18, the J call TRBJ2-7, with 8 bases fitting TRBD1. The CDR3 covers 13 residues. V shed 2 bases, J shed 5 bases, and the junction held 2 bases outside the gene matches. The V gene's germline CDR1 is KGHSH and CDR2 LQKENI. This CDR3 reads CASSPETGDEQYF. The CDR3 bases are TGTGCCAGCTCACCAGAGACAGGGGACGAGCAGTACTTC.

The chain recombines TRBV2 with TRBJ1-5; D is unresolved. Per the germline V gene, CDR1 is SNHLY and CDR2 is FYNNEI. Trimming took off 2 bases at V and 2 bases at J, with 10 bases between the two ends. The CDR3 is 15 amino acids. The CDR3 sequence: CASSERHSGNQPQHF. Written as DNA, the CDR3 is TGTGCCAGCAGTGAACGACACTCGGGCAATCAGCCCCAGCATTTT.

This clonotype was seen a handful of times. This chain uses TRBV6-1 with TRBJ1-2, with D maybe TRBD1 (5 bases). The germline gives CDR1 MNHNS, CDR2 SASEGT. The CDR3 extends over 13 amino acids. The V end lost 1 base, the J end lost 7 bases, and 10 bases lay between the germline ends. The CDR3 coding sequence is TGTGCCAGCAGTGAAGGGGCAGGGAGTGGCTACACCTTC. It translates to CASSEGAGSGYTF.

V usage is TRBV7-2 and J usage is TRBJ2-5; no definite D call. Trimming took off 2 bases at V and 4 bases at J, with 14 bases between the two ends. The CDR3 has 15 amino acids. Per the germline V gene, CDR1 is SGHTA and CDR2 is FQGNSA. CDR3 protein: CASSLSKWPGETQYF. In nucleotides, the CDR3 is TGTGCCAGCAGCTTATCTAAATGGCCAGGAGAGACCCAGTACTTC.

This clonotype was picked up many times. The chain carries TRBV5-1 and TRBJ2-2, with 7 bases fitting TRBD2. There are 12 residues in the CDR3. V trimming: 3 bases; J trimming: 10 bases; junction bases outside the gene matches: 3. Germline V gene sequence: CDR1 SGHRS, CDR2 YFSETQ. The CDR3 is CASSSSGMELFF. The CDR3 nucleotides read TGCGCCAGCAGCTCCAGCGGGATGGAGCTGTTTTTT.

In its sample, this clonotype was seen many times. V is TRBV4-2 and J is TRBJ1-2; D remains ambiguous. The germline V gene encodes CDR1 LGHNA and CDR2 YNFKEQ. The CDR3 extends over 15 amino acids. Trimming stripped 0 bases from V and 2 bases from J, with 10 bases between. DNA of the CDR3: TGTGCCAGCAGCCAAGATTGGCGGCAGAACTATGGCTACACCTTC. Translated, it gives CASSQDWRQNYGYTF.

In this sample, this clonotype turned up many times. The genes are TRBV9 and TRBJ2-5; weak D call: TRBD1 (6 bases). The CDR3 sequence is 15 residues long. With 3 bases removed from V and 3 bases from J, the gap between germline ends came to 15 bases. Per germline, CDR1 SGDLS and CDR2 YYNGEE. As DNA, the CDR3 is TGTGCCAGCAGCGCGGCCGGGACACCGAAAGAGACCCAGTACTTC. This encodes CASSAAGTPKETQYF.

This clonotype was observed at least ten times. CDR3 amino acids: CASSVTGREQYF. DNA for the CDR3: TGTGCCAGTAGTGTGACAGGGCGGGAGCAGTACTTC. The chain has TRBV19 and TRBJ2-7; the match to TRBD1 covers 7 bases. The CDR3 has 12 residues. The J segment lost 7 bases and the V segment lost 5 bases, leaving 5 bases of the junction unmatched. CDR1 and CDR2 from the germline V gene are LNHDA and SQIVND (reference sequence).

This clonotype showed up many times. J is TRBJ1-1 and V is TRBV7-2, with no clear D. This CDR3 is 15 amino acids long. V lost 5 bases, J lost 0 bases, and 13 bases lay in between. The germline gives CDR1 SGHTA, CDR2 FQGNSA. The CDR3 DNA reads TGTGCCAGCAGCCCTAGCCCCGGGATGAACACTGAAGCTTTCTTT. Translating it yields CASSPSPGMNTEAFF.

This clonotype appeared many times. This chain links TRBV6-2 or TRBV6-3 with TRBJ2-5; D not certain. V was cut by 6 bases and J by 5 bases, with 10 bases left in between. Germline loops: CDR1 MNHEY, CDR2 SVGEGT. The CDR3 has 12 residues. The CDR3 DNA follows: TGTGCCAGCAGCCCTCCGTACGAGACCCAGTACTTC. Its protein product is CASSPPYETQYF.

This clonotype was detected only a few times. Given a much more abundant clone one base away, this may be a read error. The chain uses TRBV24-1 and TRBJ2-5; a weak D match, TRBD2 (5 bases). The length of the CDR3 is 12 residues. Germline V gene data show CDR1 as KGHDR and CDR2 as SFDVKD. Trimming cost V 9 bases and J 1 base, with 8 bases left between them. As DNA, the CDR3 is TGTGCCACCGGTGGAGGCCAAGAGACCCAGTACTTC. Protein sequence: CATGGGQETQYF.

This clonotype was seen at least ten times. Here the CDR3 reads CASTWGLAGRRETQYF. CDR3 DNA: TGTGCCAGCACCTGGGGACTAGCGGGGCGGCGAGAGACCCAGTACTTC. The chain has TRBV28 and TRBJ2-5; TRBD2 matches at 13 bases. Germline V gene lookup returns CDR1 MDHEN and CDR2 SYDVKM. V gave up 7 bases and J gave up 4 bases; unmatched junction bases: 9. This CDR3 spans 16 amino acids. Together with reference TRBV28 and TRBJ2-5, the CDR3 gives the full variable domain: DVKVTQSSRYLVKRTGEKVFLECVQDMDHENMFWYRQDPGLGLRLIYFSYDVKMKEKGDIPEGYSVSREKKERFSLILESASTNQTSMYLCASTWGLAGRRETQYFGPGTRLLVL.

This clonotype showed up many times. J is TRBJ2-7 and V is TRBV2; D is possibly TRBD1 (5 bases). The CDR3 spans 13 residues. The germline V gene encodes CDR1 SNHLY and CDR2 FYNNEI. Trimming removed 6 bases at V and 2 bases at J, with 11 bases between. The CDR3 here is CASRSGQAYEQYF. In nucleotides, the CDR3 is TGTGCCAGCAGGTCCGGACAAGCCTACGAGCAGTACTTC.

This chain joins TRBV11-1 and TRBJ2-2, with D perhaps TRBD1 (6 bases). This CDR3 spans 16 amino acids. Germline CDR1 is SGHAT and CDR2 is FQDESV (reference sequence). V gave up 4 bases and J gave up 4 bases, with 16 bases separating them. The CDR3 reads CASSSYRVVGTGELFF. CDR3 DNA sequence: TGTGCCAGCAGCTCCTACAGGGTAGTTGGCACCGGGGAGCTGTTTTTT. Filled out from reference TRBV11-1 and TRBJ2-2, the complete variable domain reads EAEVAQSPRYKITEKSQAVAFWCDPISGHATLYWYRQILGQGPELLVQFQDESVVDDSQLPKDRFSAERLKGVDSTLKIQPAELGDSAMYLCASSSYRVVGTGELFFGEGSRLTVL.

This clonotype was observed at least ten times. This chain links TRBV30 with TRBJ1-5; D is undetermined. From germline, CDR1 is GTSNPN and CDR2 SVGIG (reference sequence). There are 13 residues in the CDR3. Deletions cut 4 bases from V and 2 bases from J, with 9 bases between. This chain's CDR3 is CAWTDGRNQPQHF. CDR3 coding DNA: TGTGCCTGGACGGACGGCCGCAATCAGCCCCAGCATTTT.

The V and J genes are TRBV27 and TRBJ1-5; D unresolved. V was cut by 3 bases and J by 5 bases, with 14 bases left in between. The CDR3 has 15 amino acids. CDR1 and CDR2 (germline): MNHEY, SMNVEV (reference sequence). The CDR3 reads CASSFLFPGDQPQHF. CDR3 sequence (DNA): TGTGCCAGCAGTTTTCTATTCCCGGGCGATCAGCCCCAGCATTTT.

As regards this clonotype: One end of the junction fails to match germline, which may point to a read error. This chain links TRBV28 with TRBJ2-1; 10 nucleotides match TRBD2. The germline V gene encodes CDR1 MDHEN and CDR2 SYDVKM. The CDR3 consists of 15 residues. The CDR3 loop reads CASSQLAGLLNEKFF. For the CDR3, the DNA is TGTGCCAGCAGTCAACTAGCGGGGCTTCTCAATGAGAAGTTCTTC. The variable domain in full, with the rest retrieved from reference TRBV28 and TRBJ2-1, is DVKVTQSSRYLVKRTGEKVFLECVQDMDHENMFWYRQDPGLGLRLIYFSYDVKMKEKGDIPEGYSVSREKKERFSLILESASTNQTSMYLCASSQLAGLLNEKFFGPGTRLTVL.